Here is one T cell receptor (beta chain) with its context. Its antigen has not been determined. Base qualities were left out, and no much larger clone turns up one base away. TCRbeta CDR3 regions were amplified from genomic DNA using the immunoSEQ Assay, a bias-controlled multiplex PCR. The authors processed their data as follows. The number of nucleated cells in each sample was estimated from the amplification of reference gene primers within the assay. Sequence reads were collapsed and filtered to measure the absolute abundance of every unique TCRbeta CDR3 rearrangement. For each sample, productive Simpson clonality was calculated as the square root of Simpson's diversity index across productive rearrangements. Sourced from immuneACCESS, this table was stored by TCRdb with only in-frame sequences that have V and J called. A share of the clones is absent; for the studies checked, an unresolved V gene accounts for under half, and the remainder has no known explanation. V, J and clone size are taken as reported in that table, and D and trimming were inferred from the DNA itself. The sample records around 250,000 clones, 84% of which are singletons. The leading ten clones occupy around 9.2% of the sample.

The collaborating institutions used their own protocols to collect whole blood in K2EDTA tubes. For TCRbeta analysis, collaborator samples were shipped as frozen whole blood, as isolated PBMCs, or as DNA extracted from either sample type. This entry belongs to a study of blood T cell repertoires in COVID-19 (dated by TCRdb to 2020 to 2021). About the full investigation: The collaborator samples originated in the United States, Italy and Spain and spanned the acute and convalescent phases of COVID-19. The samples were drawn from two sources: the first 160 participants of the ongoing ImmuneRACE study, and 1,200 or so subjects contributed by 6 global collaborators. A freely available public database, intended as a resource for researchers studying the immune response to SARS-CoV-2, is where the repertoires were released. Sample metadata almost always included a de-identified subject ID, COVID-19 status, age in years and sex. Subjects who had been exposed to COVID-19, were actively infected with it, or had recovered from it provided the deeply sampled blood TCRbeta repertoires that made up the dataset. The prospective study material was composed of cDNA or gDNA derived from T cells, B-cell-depleted T cells, or PBMCs. Where available, HLA class I and class II types were taken from metadata supplied by the sample provider and were not determined by assay-based typing.

Spanning cysteine to phenylalanine, the CDR3 consists of 15 amino acids. Left in the record is the CDR3 DNA by itself, 45 bases read in frame from the first base. The germline V and J ends show losses of 9 bases and 0 bases respectively, and no gene match explains 6 bases of the junction. Via the germline V gene (reference sequence), CDR1 is SEHNR and CDR2 FQNEAQ. Results the study describes overall, beyond this receptor: Clinical and demographic metadata were provided uncurated, with the amount varying by source and participant.

Sequenced: peripheral blood. The receptor comes from a human donor in a cohort sampled during active COVID-19. The sequence links TRBV7-9 to TRBJ1-3, and 9 bases in between align with TRBD1. The CDR3 is CASGTGLSSGNTIYF. The bases are TGTGCCAGTGGGACAGGGCTTAGCTCTGGAAACACCATATATTTT.